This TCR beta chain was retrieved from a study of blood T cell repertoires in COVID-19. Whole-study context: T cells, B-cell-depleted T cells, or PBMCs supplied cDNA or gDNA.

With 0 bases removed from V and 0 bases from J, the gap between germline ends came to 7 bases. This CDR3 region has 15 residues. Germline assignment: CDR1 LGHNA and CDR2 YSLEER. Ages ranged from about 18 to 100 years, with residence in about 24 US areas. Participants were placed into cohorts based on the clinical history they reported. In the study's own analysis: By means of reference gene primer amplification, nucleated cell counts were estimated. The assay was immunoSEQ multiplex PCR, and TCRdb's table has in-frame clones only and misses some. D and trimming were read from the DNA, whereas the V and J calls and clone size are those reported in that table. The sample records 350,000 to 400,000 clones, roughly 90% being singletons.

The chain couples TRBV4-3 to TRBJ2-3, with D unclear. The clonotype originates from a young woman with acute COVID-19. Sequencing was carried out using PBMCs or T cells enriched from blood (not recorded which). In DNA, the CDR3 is TGCGCCAGCAGCCAAGACCCGTATAGCACAGATACGCAGTATTTT. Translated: CASSQDPYSTDTQYF.